The 8 T cell receptor beta chains presented below share a single source sample, sequenced in a study of blood T cell repertoires in COVID-19. Assay used: immunoSEQ multiplex PCR; TCRdb lists only in-frame clones, some missing. This table has 86,000 or so clones, roughly three quarters appearing once. Sequenced sample: peripheral blood. These receptors all stem from a man aged 70 or older with acute or convalescent COVID-19.

This clone has a handful of counts. The V gene is TRBV7-8, the J gene TRBJ2-7; D is perhaps TRBD1 (5 bases). The CDR3 loop spans 12 amino acids. Trimming pared 7 bases from V and 5 bases from J, leaving 12 bases between. Germline CDR1 reads SGHVS; CDR2 reads FQNEAQ. This CDR3 is CASTQGNHEQYF. The CDR3 DNA sequence: TGTGCCAGCACCCAGGGAAATCACGAGCAGTACTTC.

This clone was counted only a few times. This chain joins TRBV29-1 and TRBJ2-7; D is unresolved. This CDR3 has 13 residues. CDR1 and CDR2 from the germline V gene are SQVTM and ANQGSEA. Trimming removed 6 bases from V and 6 bases from J, with 18 bases in between. CDR3 in DNA: TGCAGCGTCGCCCGGGTCACCAACGGCGAGCAGTACTTC. It is translated as CSVARVTNGEQYF.

This chain connects TRBV11-2 to TRBJ2-1; TRBD2 matches at 10 bases. After removal of 5 bases from V and 5 bases from J, the junction contained 3 bases not matched to a gene. This CDR3 region has 14 residues. Germline CDR1 reads SGHAT; CDR2 reads FQNNGV. CDR3 DNA: TGTGCCAGCAGCCCAGGACTAGCGGACAATGAGCAGTTCTTC. Its protein product is CASSPGLADNEQFF.

The CDR3 sequence is CAGQGTDTQYF. CDR3 nucleotides: TGTGCCGGACAGGGCACAGATACGCAGTATTTT. The chain couples TRBV7-9 to TRBJ2-3, with 7 bases matching TRBD1. This CDR3 spans 11 amino acids. The V gene's germline CDR1 is SEHNR and CDR2 FQNEAQ (reference sequence). V was clipped by 11 bases and J by 1 base; unmatched bases: 0.

V and J are TRBV6-1 and TRBJ2-3; D is unclear. The CDR3 has 13 residues. V dropped 3 bases and J dropped 2 bases, with 6 bases sitting between them. Germline values: CDR1 MNHNS, CDR2 SASEGT. The CDR3 DNA reads as TGTGCCAGCAGTGACAGGAACACAGATACGCAGTATTTT. Its protein is CASSDRNTDTQYF.

This clone came up once. The J gene is TRBJ2-2, the V gene TRBV9; the D is unclear. The CDR3 spans 13 residues. Trimming removed 2 bases from V and 1 base from J, with 3 bases in between. Germline V CDR1 and CDR2: SGDLS, YYNGEE. CDR3 coding DNA: TGTGCCAGCAGCGTCGGGAACACCGGGGAGCTGTTTTTT. This translates into CASSVGNTGELFF.

The chain joins TRBV19 to TRBJ1-5, with D uncertain. CDR1 LNHDA and CDR2 SQIVND come from the germline V gene (reference sequence). Trimming took 6 bases from V and 0 from J, leaving 12 bases between them. CDR3 length: 15 amino acids. In DNA form, the CDR3 reads TGTGCCAGTAGCAGGCGGGGTTATAGCAATCAGCCCCAGCATTTT. Translated: CASSRRGYSNQPQHF.

The chain uses TRBV25-1 and TRBJ2-7, with 11 bases that match TRBD2. This CDR3 has 14 residues. Germline loops: CDR1 MGHDK, CDR2 SYGVNS. The CDR3 reads CAIRTGTSGYEQYV. The CDR3 nucleotides read TGTGCAATCCGAACCGGGACTAGCGGTTACGAGCAGTACGTC.